Presented here are 32 T cell receptor beta chains from one specimen sequenced in a study of cytomegalovirus exposure and HLA in healthy donors. Here immunoSEQ multiplex PCR was the method, and the copy in TCRdb shows in-frame clones only, minus some. In the table there are around 70,000 clones, 94% of which are singletons. Input material: PBMCs. Receptor source: a man younger than 35 in good health and CMV-seropositive.

The genes are TRBV27 and TRBJ2-1; D remains unclear. Germline CDR1 is MNHEY and CDR2 is SMNVEV (reference sequence). CDR3 size: 12 residues. Trimming took 2 bases from V and 7 from J, leaving 6 bases between them. The CDR3 DNA follows: TGTGCCAGCAGTTTAACCGGGAATGAGCAGTTCTTC. Amino acid sequence: CASSLTGNEQFF.

The chain's CDR3 is CASPPSTSTGLRVQYF. CDR3 coding DNA: TGTGCCAGTCCCCCCTCCACCTCGACAGGGCTCCGGGTGCAGTACTTC. V usage is TRBV28 and J usage is TRBJ2-7; 7 bases match TRBD1. J gave up 9 bases and V 9 bases, and 23 bases lay outside the gene matches. This CDR3 contains 16 residues. From germline, CDR1 is MDHEN and CDR2 SYDVKM.

The genes are TRBV28 and TRBJ2-2, with D possibly TRBD1 on 6 matching bases. Trimming left V 6 bases short and J 4 bases short, with 12 bases between. The CDR3 is 14 residues long. Germline V gene sequence: CDR1 MDHEN, CDR2 SYDVKM. CDR3 amino acids: CASRVGQSTGELFF. The CDR3 nucleotides are TGTGCCAGCAGGGTCGGACAGTCCACCGGGGAGCTGTTTTTT.

The J gene is TRBJ2-1, the V gene TRBV28; 10 nucleotides match TRBD1. CDR3 size: 13 residues. CDR1 is MDHEN and CDR2 is SYDVKM in the germline V gene. Trimming took 9 bases from V and 4 from J; bases not matched to a gene: 3. The CDR3 loop reads CASGTGEYNEQFF. CDR3 DNA: TGTGCCAGTGGGACAGGGGAATACAATGAGCAGTTCTTC.

V usage is TRBV5-1 and J usage is TRBJ2-1; TRBD2 aligns across 7 bases. Germline V lookup: CDR1 SGHRS, CDR2 YFSETQ. With V trimmed by 3 bases and J by 8 bases, 8 bases remained unmatched. The CDR3 extends over 14 amino acids. The DNA for the CDR3 is TGCGCCAGCAGCTCTCTGGCGGGAGATGATGAGCAGTTCTTC. Residues: CASSSLAGDDEQFF. The whole variable domain, remainder taken from reference TRBV5-1 and TRBJ2-1, is KAGVTQTPRYLIKTRGQQVTLSCSPISGHRSVSWYQQTPGQGLQFLFEYFSETQRNKGNFPGRFSGRQFSNSRSEMNVSTLELGDSALYLCASSSLAGDDEQFFGPGTRLTVL.

This clone was found once. In DNA form, the CDR3 reads TGTGCCAGCAGCTTCGGACTAGCGGGAGATGCTGGGGAGACCCAGTACTTC. Its protein is CASSFGLAGDAGETQYF. This rearrangement joins TRBV7-9 to TRBJ2-5; 13 nucleotides match TRBD2. Germline trimming cut 3 bases from V and 5 bases from J; bases unmatched to any gene: 9. The germline V gene has CDR1 SEHNR and CDR2 FQNEAQ (reference sequence). This CDR3 spans 17 amino acids.

V and J are TRBV7-9 and TRBJ2-7, with 7 bases lining up with TRBD1. Germline assignment: CDR1 SEHNR and CDR2 FQNEAQ (reference sequence). The CDR3 loop spans 14 amino acids. Unmatched junction bases numbered 7, after V lost 5 bases and J lost 3 bases. CDR3 nucleotides: TGTGCCAGCAGCCCCCGGGACAGAGACTACGAGCAGTACTTC. It is translated as CASSPRDRDYEQYF.

This chain uses TRBV27 with TRBJ2-1; a weak D match, TRBD1 (6 bases). The CDR3 extends over 16 amino acids. Germline V CDR1 and CDR2: MNHEY, SMNVEV (reference sequence). Trimming removed 4 bases at V and 1 base at J, with 14 bases between. CDR3 protein: CASSSYRDGSYNEQFF. CDR3 in DNA: TGTGCCAGCAGTTCCTACAGGGACGGATCCTACAATGAGCAGTTCTTC.

This chain connects TRBV5-1 to TRBJ2-5, with 8 bases aligning to TRBD1. Germline lookup yields CDR1 SGHRS and CDR2 YFSETQ. The ends lost 4 bases at V and 1 base at J; junction bases unmatched: 3. The CDR3 is made up of 14 amino acids. The CDR3 region is CASSMGTGQETQYF. CDR3 DNA: TGCGCCAGCAGCATGGGGACAGGCCAAGAGACCCAGTACTTC. Drawing the rest from reference TRBV5-1 and TRBJ2-5, the complete variable domain is KAGVTQTPRYLIKTRGQQVTLSCSPISGHRSVSWYQQTPGQGLQFLFEYFSETQRNKGNFPGRFSGRQFSNSRSEMNVSTLELGDSALYLCASSMGTGQETQYFGPGTRLLVL.

The V and J genes are TRBV2 and TRBJ2-1, with 13 nucleotides matching TRBD2. CDR1 SNHLY and CDR2 FYNNEI come from the germline V gene. The CDR3 totals 21 residues. Trimming cost V 0 bases and J 1 base; bases outside gene matches: 12. The CDR3 nucleotides read TGTGCCAGCAGTGAAGCGCGGAGCGGACTAGCGGGAGTAGTGTCCTACAATGAGCAGTTCTTC. This codes for CASSEARSGLAGVVSYNEQFF.

The chain has TRBV29-1 and TRBJ1-1; no clear D. Germline V gene lookup returns CDR1 SQVTM and CDR2 ANQGSEA. V was shortened by 5 bases and J by 7 bases, with 11 bases between the two germline ends. The CDR3 has 11 amino acids. The CDR3 sequence: CSVHLLVEAFF. The CDR3 DNA follows: TGCAGCGTTCACTTATTGGTTGAAGCTTTCTTT.

This chain connects TRBV28 to TRBJ1-2; tentatively, D is TRBD1 (6 bases). From germline, CDR1 is MDHEN and CDR2 SYDVKM. V shed 6 bases and J shed 4 bases, with 9 bases lying between them. This CDR3 is 12 amino acids long. The CDR3 spells CASSSRGYGYTF. In DNA, the CDR3 is TGTGCCAGCAGCTCCAGGGGCTATGGCTACACCTTC.

The CDR3 sequence: CASSGVQGRNTEAFF. CDR3 sequence (DNA): TGTGCCAGCAGTGGGGTACAGGGAAGGAACACTGAAGCTTTCTTT. The gene calls are TRBV28 and TRBJ1-1; D might be TRBD1 (6 bases). Germline values: CDR1 MDHEN, CDR2 SYDVKM. There are 15 residues in the CDR3. Trimming cost V 5 bases and J 1 base, with 14 bases left between them.

V and J are TRBV5-8 and TRBJ1-5; TRBD1 might be the D (5 bases). This CDR3 has 15 amino acids. V was trimmed by 4 bases and J by 0 bases, leaving 11 bases between them. CDR1 is SGHTS, CDR2 YDEGEE, per germline. CDR3 sequence (DNA): TGTGCCAGCAGCCCAAGGGACTATAGCAATCAGCCCCAGCATTTT. Residues: CASSPRDYSNQPQHF.

This chain connects TRBV30 to TRBJ2-7; TRBD2 might be the D (6 bases). Germline loops: CDR1 GTSNPN, CDR2 SVGIG (reference sequence). This CDR3 is 14 amino acids long. V was shortened by 1 base and J by 3 bases, with 13 bases between the two germline ends. DNA of the CDR3: TGTGCCTGGAGTGATGGGACTTCCGACTACGAGCAGTACTTC. This gives the protein CAWSDGTSDYEQYF. Looking up the rest from reference TRBV30 and TRBJ2-7 gives the full variable domain: SQTIHQWPATLVQPVGSPLSLECTVEGTSNPNLYWYRQAAGRGLQLLFYSVGIGQISSEVPQNLSASRPQDRQFILSSKKLLLSDSGFYLCAWSDGTSDYEQYFGPGTRLTVT.

This clone was seen a handful of times. The chain uses TRBV5-1 and TRBJ2-1, with 10 positions matching TRBD2. V lost 1 base and J lost 7; bases outside the gene matches: 5. Germline lookup yields CDR1 SGHRS and CDR2 YFSETQ. There are 15 residues in the CDR3. CDR3: CASSLTAGGPNEQFF. In DNA form, the CDR3 reads TGCGCCAGCAGCTTGACAGCGGGAGGGCCTAATGAGCAGTTCTTC.

The chain carries TRBV6-5 and TRBJ2-7; the D gene is possibly TRBD2 (8 bases). CDR3 size: 14 residues. The V and J ends lost 6 bases and 2 bases respectively, with 14 bases between them. The germline CDR1 and CDR2 sequences are MNHEY and SVGAGI. The CDR3 DNA follows: TGTGCCAGCAGACCGGGAGGGACAGCCTACGAGCAGTACTTC. Translating it yields CASRPGGTAYEQYF.

The V gene is TRBV18, the J gene TRBJ2-1, with D possibly matching TRBD2 (5 bases). The CDR3 totals 14 residues. Germline V gives CDR1 KGHSH, CDR2 LQKENI. Trimming took off 3 bases at V and 8 bases at J, with 14 bases between the two ends. The CDR3 here is CASSPAGARDEQFF. In DNA form, the CDR3 reads TGTGCCAGCTCACCGGCGGGTGCGAGGGATGAGCAGTTCTTC.

This clone was found once. The V and J genes are TRBV5-4 and TRBJ1-5, with 8 bases that match TRBD1. CDR1 and CDR2 (germline): SGHNT, YYREEE (reference sequence). The CDR3 consists of 15 residues. After removal of 4 bases from V and 3 bases from J, the junction contained 6 bases not matched to a gene. The CDR3 loop reads CASSLDRGLNQPQHF. The CDR3 DNA follows: TGTGCCAGCAGCCTCGACAGGGGTCTCAATCAGCCCCAGCATTTT.

The rearrangement links TRBV7-9 to TRBJ2-7; 7 bases map to TRBD1. The CDR3 covers 15 residues. With 5 bases clipped from V and 1 base from J, the junction kept 8 bases outside the gene matches. Germline V gene data show CDR1 as SEHNR and CDR2 as FQNEAQ (reference sequence). The CDR3 coding sequence is TGTGCCAGCAGCCAGATAGACAGGGTGTCCTACGAGCAGTACTTC. It encodes CASSQIDRVSYEQYF.

V gene TRBV28 combines with J gene TRBJ1-5; 8 nucleotides align to TRBD1. CDR1 is MDHEN and CDR2 is SYDVKM in the germline V gene. CDR3 size: 18 residues. The V gene end was trimmed by 2 bases and the J gene end by 0 bases; junction bases not matched to a gene: 9. The CDR3 nucleotides are TGTGCCAGCAGTTTAGTTGGGCAGGGGGCGCTTAGCAATCAGCCCCAGCATTTT. This gives the protein CASSLVGQGALSNQPQHF.

The chain uses TRBV7-9 and TRBJ1-4; 8 bases agree with TRBD1. Germline trimming cut 0 bases from V and 5 bases from J; bases unmatched to any gene: 2. In germline, CDR1 is SEHNR, CDR2 FQNEAQ (reference sequence). The CDR3 has 15 amino acids. CDR3 sequence (DNA): TGTGCCAGCAGCTTAGCGCGACAGGGGAATGAAAAACTGTTTTTT. It yields the protein CASSLARQGNEKLFF.

V is TRBV27 and J is TRBJ2-1, with 11 positions matching TRBD2. Unmatched junction bases numbered 6, after V lost 5 bases and J lost 6 bases. The germline V gene has CDR1 MNHEY and CDR2 SMNVEV (reference sequence). The CDR3 is made up of 15 amino acids. The CDR3 loop is CASSVLAGVVNEQFF. As DNA, the CDR3 is TGTGCCAGCAGTGTACTAGCGGGAGTTGTCAATGAGCAGTTCTTC.

This sequence joins TRBV27 and TRBJ2-7; D possibly corresponds to TRBD2 (6 bases). The CDR3 runs to 15 residues. The germline V gene has CDR1 MNHEY and CDR2 SMNVEV (reference sequence). Trimming removed 3 bases at V and 4 bases at J, with 16 bases between. CDR3 region: CASSLYSGSEYEQYF. CDR3 DNA sequence: TGTGCCAGCAGTTTGTATTCCGGGAGTGAGTACGAGCAGTACTTC.

The chain carries TRBV4-1 and TRBJ1-2, with D tentatively TRBD1 (6 bases). The V end was cut by 6 bases, the J end by 6 bases, with 17 bases between. CDR3 length: 14 residues. The germline CDR1 and CDR2 sequences are MGHRA and YSYEKL. CDR3 DNA sequence: TGCGCCAGCAGACGCACCGGGACACAGGATGGCTACACCTTC. Translation: CASRRTGTQDGYTF.

This CDR3 is CASSESSGLVRNTIYF. The DNA for the CDR3 is TGTGCCAGCAGCGAATCCTCAGGGCTGGTGAGAAACACCATATATTTT. This chain uses TRBV9 with TRBJ1-3, with D perhaps matching TRBD1 (5 bases). CDR3 length: 16 amino acids. Germline CDR1 reads SGDLS; CDR2 reads YYNGEE. The V end was cut by 3 bases, the J end by 5 bases, with 18 bases between.

The chain carries TRBV5-1 and TRBJ2-1; maybe TRBD2 (5 bases). Between the trimmed V and J ends, which lost 6 bases and 6 bases, there was a span of 16 bases. Germline V gives CDR1 SGHRS, CDR2 YFSETQ. The CDR3 length is 14 residues. The CDR3 sequence is CASTPGSGGNEQFF. CDR3 bases: TGCGCCAGCACCCCGGGATCGGGCGGCAATGAGCAGTTCTTC. The complete variable domain, with remaining parts taken from reference TRBV5-1 and TRBJ2-1, reads KAGVTQTPRYLIKTRGQQVTLSCSPISGHRSVSWYQQTPGQGLQFLFEYFSETQRNKGNFPGRFSGRQFSNSRSEMNVSTLELGDSALYLCASTPGSGGNEQFFGPGTRLTVL.

This clone came up many times. The rearrangement joins TRBV6-4 to TRBJ2-3; 10 positions match TRBD1. Losses at the gene ends were 2 bases for V and 1 base for J; bases not matched to a gene: 0. The CDR3 is made up of 15 amino acids. Germline V gene sequence: CDR1 MRHNA, CDR2 SNTAGT. The DNA of the CDR3 is TGTGCCAGCAGTGACGGGACAGGGGGCACAGATACGCAGTATTTT. Amino acids: CASSDGTGGTDTQYF.

The gene calls are TRBV5-4 and TRBJ2-1; 16 positions agree with TRBD2. V lost 5 bases to trimming and J lost 5 bases; unmatched junction nucleotides: 4. This CDR3 has 16 amino acids. Germline V CDR1 and CDR2: SGHNT, YYREEE (reference sequence). The CDR3, as DNA: TGTGCCAGCAGTTGGGGACTAGCGGGAGGGAACAATGAGCAGTTCTTC. It specifies CASSWGLAGGNNEQFF.

The chain has TRBV6-5 and TRBJ1-5; D gene ambiguous. The length of the CDR3 is 14 residues. V lost 2 bases to trimming and J lost 6 bases, with 11 bases between them. Germline values: CDR1 MNHEY, CDR2 SVGAGI. The CDR3 DNA reads as TGTGCCAGCAGTTACGGCGGAGGAGGTCAGCCCCAGCATTTT. It encodes CASSYGGGGQPQHF.

This chain joins TRBV10-1 and TRBJ2-1; D not certain. Germline V gene data show CDR1 as WNHNN and CDR2 as SYGVQD (reference sequence). CDR3 length: 12 amino acids. Trimming removed 1 base at V and 9 bases at J, with 7 bases between. This CDR3 is CASSEFLREQFF. The CDR3 region has the DNA TGCGCCAGCAGTGAGTTCCTCCGTGAGCAGTTCTTC.

V is TRBV7-2 and J is TRBJ1-1, with 8 bases aligning to TRBD1. V dropped 2 bases and J dropped 7; count of bases not matched to a gene: 6. The CDR3 consists of 14 residues. From germline, CDR1 is SGHTA and CDR2 FQGNSA. Here the CDR3 reads CASSLLAGGGEAFF. As DNA, the CDR3 is TGTGCCAGCAGCTTACTGGCAGGGGGCGGTGAAGCTTTCTTT.